This TCR beta chain was profiled in a study of T cells after yellow fever vaccination. Whole-study results and caveats: Sorted memory subsets on day 0 showed almost all vaccine-responding clonotypes to be undetectable. Booster samples showed a return of most primary-vaccination clones (almost 97% CD4, 70% to 90% CD8). One caveat is that FACS-sorted repertoires could contain abundant clonotypes contaminating from the bulk population.

In germline, CDR1 is SGHTA, CDR2 FQGNSA. V shed 5 bases, J shed 4 bases, and the junction held 16 bases outside the gene matches. This CDR3 is built from 17 residues. This clonotype was seen many times. The authors made TCR cDNA by 5'RACE template switching, adding a universal primer site and UMIs. TCRdb redid the calling of the 5' RACE reads with MiXCR, one entry per CDR3 protein. This table holds about 16,000 distinct CDR3 sequences, around 4% found once. The sequenced sample was PBMCs, either bulk or a sorted T-cell subset (CD4+, CD8+, memory, or dextramer-sorted; not recorded which), obtained 15 days after the yellow fever booster vaccination. The receptor comes from a man aged 30 to 45 who received the YFV17D yellow fever vaccine. The rearrangement uses TRBV7-2 and TRBJ2-5, with 7 bases matching TRBD2. The CDR3 protein is CASSPFEEAGEGETQYF. CDR3 bases: TGTGCCAGCAGCCCCTTCGAGGAGGCGGGAGAGGGAGAGACCCAGTACTTC.